The entry that follows covers one T cell receptor (beta chain) sequence. Germline V gene lookup returns CDR1 MNHEY and CDR2 SVGAGI. This CDR3 contains 13 residues. V lost 4 bases and J lost 11; bases outside the gene matches: 6. TCRdb's copy holds only in-frame clones and misses some; the assay was immunoSEQ multiplex PCR. Of under 100,000 clones in the sample, 70% to 90% were seen once. The data belong to a study of blood T cell repertoires in COVID-19. Overall study: There were acute and convalescent COVID-19 samples, and they came from the United States, Italy and Spain. From T cells, B-cell-depleted T cells, or PBMCs came the material, which was cDNA or gDNA.

The J gene is TRBJ2-2, the V gene TRBV6-5, with TRBD2 matching 8 bases. The sequence was collected from a human donor in a cohort sampled during active COVID-19. Sequencing input: peripheral blood. The DNA for the CDR3 is TGTGCCAGCAGTTTTCAGAGCGGGGGAGAGCTGTTTTTT. This encodes CASSFQSGGELFF.